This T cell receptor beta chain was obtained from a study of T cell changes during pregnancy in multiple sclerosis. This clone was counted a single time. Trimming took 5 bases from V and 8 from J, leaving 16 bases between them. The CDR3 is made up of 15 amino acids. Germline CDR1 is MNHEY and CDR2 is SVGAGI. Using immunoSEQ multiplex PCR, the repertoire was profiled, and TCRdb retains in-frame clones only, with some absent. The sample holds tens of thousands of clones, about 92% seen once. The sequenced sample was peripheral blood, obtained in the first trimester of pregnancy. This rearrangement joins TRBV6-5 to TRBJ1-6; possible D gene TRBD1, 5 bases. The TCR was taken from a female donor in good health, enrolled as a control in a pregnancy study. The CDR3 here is CASSIPGHLDSPLHF. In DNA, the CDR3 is TGTGCCAGCAGTATTCCAGGACATTTGGATTCACCCCTCCACTTT.